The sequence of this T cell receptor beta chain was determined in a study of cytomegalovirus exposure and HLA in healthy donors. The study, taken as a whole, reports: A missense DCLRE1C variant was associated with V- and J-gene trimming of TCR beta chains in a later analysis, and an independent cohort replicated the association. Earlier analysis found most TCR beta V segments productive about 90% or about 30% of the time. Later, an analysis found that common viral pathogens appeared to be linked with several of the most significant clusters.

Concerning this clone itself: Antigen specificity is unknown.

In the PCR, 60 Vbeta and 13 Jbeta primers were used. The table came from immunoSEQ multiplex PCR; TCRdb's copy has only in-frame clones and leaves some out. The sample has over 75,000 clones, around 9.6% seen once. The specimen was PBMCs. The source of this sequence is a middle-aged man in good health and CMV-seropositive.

Here the CDR3 reads CASSQEYRQETQYF. CDR3 nucleotides: TGTGCCAGCAGCCAAGAATACAGACAAGAGACCCAGTACTTC. The V gene is TRBV4-2, the J gene TRBJ2-5, with D unresolved. The CDR3 is 14 residues long. CDR1 LGHNA and CDR2 YNFKEQ come from the germline V gene. Trimming took off 0 bases at V and 2 bases at J, with 7 bases between the two ends.